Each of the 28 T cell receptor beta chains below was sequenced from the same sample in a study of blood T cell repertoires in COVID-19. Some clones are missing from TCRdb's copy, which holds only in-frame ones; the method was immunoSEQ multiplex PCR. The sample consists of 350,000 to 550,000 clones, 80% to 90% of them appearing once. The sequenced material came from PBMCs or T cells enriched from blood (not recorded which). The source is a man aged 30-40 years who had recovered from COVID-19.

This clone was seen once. The CDR3 protein is CASAQANYGYTF. CDR3 bases: TGTGCCAGCGCACAGGCAAACTATGGCTACACCTTC. V usage is TRBV7-9 and J usage is TRBJ1-2; tentative D call: TRBD1 (5 bases). Germline CDR1 SEHNR, CDR2 FQNEAQ (reference sequence). V lost 8 bases, J lost 2 bases, and 9 bases lay in between. This CDR3 is built from 12 residues.

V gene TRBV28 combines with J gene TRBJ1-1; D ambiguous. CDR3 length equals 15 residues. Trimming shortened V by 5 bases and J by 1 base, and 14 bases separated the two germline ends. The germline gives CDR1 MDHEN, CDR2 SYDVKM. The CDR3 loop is CASSTPRRENTEAFF. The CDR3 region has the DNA TGTGCCAGCAGTACTCCAAGACGGGAGAACACTGAAGCTTTCTTT.

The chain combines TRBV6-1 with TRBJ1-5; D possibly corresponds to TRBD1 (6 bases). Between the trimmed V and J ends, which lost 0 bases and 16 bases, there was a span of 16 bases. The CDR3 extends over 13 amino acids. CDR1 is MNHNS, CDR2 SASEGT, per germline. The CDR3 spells CASSEARSRGGHF. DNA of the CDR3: TGTGCCAGCAGTGAAGCGCGATCGAGGGGGGGCCATTTT.

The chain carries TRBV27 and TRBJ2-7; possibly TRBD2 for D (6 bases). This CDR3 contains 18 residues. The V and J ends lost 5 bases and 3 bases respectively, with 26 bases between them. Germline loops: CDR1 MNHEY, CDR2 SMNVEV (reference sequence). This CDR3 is CASSTRTNPRALDYEQYF. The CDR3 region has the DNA TGTGCCAGCAGTACACGGACTAACCCACGGGCCCTGGACTACGAGCAGTACTTC.

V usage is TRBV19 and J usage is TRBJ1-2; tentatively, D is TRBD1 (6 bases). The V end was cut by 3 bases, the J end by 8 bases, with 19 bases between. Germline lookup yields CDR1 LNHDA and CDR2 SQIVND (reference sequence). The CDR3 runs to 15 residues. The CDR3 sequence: CASSMLTAAGAGYTF. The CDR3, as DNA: TGTGCCAGTAGTATGCTCACAGCAGCAGGGGCCGGCTACACCTTC.

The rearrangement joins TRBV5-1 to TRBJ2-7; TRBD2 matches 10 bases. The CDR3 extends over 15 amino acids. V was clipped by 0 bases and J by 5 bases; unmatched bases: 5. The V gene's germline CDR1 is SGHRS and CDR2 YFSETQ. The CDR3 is CASSLEASGSHEQYF. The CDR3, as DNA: TGCGCCAGCAGCTTGGAGGCTAGCGGGAGTCACGAGCAGTACTTC.

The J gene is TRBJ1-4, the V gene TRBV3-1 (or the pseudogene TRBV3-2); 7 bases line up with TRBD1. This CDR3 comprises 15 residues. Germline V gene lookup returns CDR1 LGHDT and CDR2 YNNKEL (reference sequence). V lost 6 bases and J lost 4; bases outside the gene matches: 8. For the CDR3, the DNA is TGTGCCAGCAGAAACAGGGGCGCCCTTAATGAAAAACTGTTTTTT. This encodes CASRNRGALNEKLFF.

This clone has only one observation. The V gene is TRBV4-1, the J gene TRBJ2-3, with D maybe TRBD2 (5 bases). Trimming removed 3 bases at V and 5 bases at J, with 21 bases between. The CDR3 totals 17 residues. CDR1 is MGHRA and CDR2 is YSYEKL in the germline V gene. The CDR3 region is CASSHTPGVISGDTQYF. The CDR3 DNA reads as TGCGCCAGCAGCCACACGCCCGGGGTAATATCGGGAGATACGCAGTATTTT.

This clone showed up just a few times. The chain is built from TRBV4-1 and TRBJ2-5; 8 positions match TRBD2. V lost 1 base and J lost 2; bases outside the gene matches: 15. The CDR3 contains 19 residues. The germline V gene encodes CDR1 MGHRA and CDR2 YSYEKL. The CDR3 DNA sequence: TGCGCCAGCAGCCAAGTGGGGGCTGACGTAGCGGGAAAACAAGAGACCCAGTACTTC. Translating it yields CASSQVGADVAGKQETQYF.

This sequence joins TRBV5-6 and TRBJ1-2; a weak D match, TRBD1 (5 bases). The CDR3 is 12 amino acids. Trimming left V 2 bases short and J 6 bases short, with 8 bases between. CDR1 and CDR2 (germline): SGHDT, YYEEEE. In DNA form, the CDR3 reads TGTGCCAGCAGCTTAGGACATAATGGCTACACCTTC. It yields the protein CASSLGHNGYTF.

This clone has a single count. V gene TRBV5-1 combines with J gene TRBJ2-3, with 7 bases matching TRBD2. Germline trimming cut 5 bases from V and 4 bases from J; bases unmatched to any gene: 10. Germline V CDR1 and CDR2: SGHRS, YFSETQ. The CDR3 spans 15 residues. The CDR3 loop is CASSPGRGGADTQYF. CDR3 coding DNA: TGCGCCAGCAGTCCTGGTCGGGGAGGGGCAGATACGCAGTATTTT.

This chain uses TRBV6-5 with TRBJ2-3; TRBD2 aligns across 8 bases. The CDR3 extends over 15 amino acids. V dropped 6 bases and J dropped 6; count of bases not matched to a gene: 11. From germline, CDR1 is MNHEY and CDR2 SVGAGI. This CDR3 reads CASRPTYGGADTQYF. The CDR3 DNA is TGTGCCAGCAGACCTACCTACGGGGGGGCCGATACGCAGTATTTT.

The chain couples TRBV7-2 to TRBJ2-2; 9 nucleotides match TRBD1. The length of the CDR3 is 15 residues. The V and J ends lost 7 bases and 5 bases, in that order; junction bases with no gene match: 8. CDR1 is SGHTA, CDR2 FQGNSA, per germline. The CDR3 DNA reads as TGTGCCAGCACCCTAAGGGGACAGGGAACCGGGGAGCTGTTTTTT. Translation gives CASTLRGQGTGELFF.

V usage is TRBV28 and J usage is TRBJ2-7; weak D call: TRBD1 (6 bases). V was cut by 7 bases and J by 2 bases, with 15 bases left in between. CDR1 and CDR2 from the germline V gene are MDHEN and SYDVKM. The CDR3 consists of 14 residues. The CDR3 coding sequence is TGTGCCAGCAACCCGGACAGACTCACCTACGAGCAGTACTTC. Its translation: CASNPDRLTYEQYF.

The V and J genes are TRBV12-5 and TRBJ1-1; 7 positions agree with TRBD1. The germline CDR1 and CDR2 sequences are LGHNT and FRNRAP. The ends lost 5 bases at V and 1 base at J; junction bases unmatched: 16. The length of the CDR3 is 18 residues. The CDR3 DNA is TGTGCTAGTGGTAGCGAGGGACAGCCCGGAACATGGAACACTGAAGCTTTCTTT. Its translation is CASGSEGQPGTWNTEAFF.

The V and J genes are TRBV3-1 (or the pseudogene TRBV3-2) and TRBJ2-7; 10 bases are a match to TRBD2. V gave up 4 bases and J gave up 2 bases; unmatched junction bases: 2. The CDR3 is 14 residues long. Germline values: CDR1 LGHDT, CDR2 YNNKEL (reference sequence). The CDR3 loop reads CASSPGTSAYEQYF. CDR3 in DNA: TGTGCCAGCAGCCCTGGGACTAGCGCCTACGAGCAGTACTTC.

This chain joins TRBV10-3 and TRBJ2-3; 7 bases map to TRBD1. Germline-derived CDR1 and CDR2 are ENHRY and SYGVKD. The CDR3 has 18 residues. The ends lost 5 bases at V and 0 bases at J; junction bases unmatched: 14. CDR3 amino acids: CAISSSGTDPTSTDTQYF. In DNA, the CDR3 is TGTGCCATCAGTTCATCCGGGACAGACCCTACTAGCACAGATACGCAGTATTTT.

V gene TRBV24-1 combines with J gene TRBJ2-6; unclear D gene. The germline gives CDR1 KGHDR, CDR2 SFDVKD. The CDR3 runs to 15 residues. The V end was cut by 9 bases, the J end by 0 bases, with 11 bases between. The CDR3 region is CATGEASSGANVLTF. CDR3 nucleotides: TGTGCCACCGGAGAAGCAAGCTCTGGGGCCAACGTCCTGACTTTC.

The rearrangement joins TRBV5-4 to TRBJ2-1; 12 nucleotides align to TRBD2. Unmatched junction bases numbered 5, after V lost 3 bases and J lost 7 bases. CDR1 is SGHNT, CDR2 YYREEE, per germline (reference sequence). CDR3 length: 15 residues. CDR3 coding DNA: TGTGCCAGCAGCTCGACTAGCGGGAGTGGGAATGAGCAGTTCTTC. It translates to CASSSTSGSGNEQFF.

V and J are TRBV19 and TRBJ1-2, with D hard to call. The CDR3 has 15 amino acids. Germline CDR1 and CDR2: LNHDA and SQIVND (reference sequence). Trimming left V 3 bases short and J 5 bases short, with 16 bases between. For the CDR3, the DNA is TGTGCCAGTAGTATGACCACCCTCGGGGAGTATGGCTACACCTTC. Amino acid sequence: CASSMTTLGEYGYTF.

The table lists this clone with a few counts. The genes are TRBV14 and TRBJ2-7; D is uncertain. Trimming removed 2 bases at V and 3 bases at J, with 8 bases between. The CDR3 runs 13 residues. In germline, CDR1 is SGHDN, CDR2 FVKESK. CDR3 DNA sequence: TGTGCCAGCAGCCAACTGGGCCTCTACGAGCAGTACTTC. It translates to CASSQLGLYEQYF.

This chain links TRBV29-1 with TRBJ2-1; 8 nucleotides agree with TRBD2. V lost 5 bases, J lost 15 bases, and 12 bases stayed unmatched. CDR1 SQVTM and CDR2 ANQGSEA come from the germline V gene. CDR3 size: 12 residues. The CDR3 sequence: CSVFHSAGGGFF. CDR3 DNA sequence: TGCAGCGTTTTCCATTCGGCGGGGGGAGGGTTCTTC.

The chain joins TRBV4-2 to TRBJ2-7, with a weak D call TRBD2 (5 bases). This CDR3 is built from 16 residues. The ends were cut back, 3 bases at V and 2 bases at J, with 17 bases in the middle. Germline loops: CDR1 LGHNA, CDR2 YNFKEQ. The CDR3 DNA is TGTGCCAGCAGCCACGGCCCTCTCAGAGGGCCCTACGAGCAGTACTTC. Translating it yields CASSHGPLRGPYEQYF.

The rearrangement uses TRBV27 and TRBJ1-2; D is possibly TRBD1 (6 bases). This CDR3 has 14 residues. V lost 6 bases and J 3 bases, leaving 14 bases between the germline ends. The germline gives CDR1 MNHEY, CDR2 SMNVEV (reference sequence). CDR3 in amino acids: CASRSGTSYYGYTF. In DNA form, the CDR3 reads TGTGCCAGCAGATCCGGGACATCTTACTATGGCTACACCTTC.

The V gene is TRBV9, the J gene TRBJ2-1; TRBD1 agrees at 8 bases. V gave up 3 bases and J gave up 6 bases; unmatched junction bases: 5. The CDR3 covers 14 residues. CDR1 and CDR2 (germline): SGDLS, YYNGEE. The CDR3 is CASSGTTGVNEQFF. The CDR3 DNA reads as TGTGCCAGCAGCGGAACGACAGGGGTCAATGAGCAGTTCTTC.

The CDR3 spells CASRRDRENTEAFF. As DNA, the CDR3 is TGCGCCAGCCGTAGGGACAGGGAAAACACTGAAGCTTTCTTT. The chain uses TRBV5-1 and TRBJ1-1, with 9 bases lining up with TRBD1. With 7 bases clipped from V and 2 bases from J, the junction kept 6 bases outside the gene matches. This CDR3 spans 14 amino acids. CDR1 SGHRS and CDR2 YFSETQ come from the germline V gene.

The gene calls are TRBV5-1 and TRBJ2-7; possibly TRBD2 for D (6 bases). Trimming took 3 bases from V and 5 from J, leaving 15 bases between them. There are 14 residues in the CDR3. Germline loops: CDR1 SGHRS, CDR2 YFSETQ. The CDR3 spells CASSSGEPYHEQYF. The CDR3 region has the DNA TGCGCCAGCAGCTCGGGGGAGCCCTATCACGAGCAGTACTTC. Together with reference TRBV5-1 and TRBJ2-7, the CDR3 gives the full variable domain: KAGVTQTPRYLIKTRGQQVTLSCSPISGHRSVSWYQQTPGQGLQFLFEYFSETQRNKGNFPGRFSGRQFSNSRSEMNVSTLELGDSALYLCASSSGEPYHEQYFGPGTRLTVT.

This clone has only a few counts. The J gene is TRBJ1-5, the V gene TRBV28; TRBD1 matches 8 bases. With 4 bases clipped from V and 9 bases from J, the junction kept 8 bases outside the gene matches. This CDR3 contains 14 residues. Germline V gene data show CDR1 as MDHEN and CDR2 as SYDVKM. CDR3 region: CASSSGTGGGPQHF. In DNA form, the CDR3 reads TGTGCCAGCAGTTCGGGGACAGGAGGGGGGCCCCAGCATTTT.